A selection of T cell receptor beta chains follows, all from one sample in a study of T cell clones after liver transplantation. The data were produced by immunoSEQ multiplex PCR, yet TCRdb's version contains in-frame clones alone and is incomplete. The sample holds roughly 100,000 clones, approximately 78% seen once. Sample: CD4+ T cells from blood, taken before liver transplant. These receptors were obtained from a human donor who received a liver transplant. CDR3s include the opening cysteine and the closing phenylalanine or tryptophan. D genes are given only for firm matches. Part of the rows lack a size; the others show once, few, many or a class for expanded clones.

v_gene	j_gene	d_gene	abundance	CDR3nt	CDR3aa
TRBV19	TRBJ2-6	TRBD1	NA	TGTGCCAGTAGTATTCTGACAGGGGGCAGTGGGGCCAACGTCCTGACTTTC	CASSILTGGSGANVLTF
TRBV15	TRBJ2-7	NA	NA	TGTGCCACCAGCAGCCAGGTCGGAGTCTACGAGCAGTACTTC	CATSSQVGVYEQYF
TRBV27	TRBJ2-1	NA	NA	TGTGCCAGGGTTATGGGGCCCTCCTACAATGAGCAGTTCTTC	CARVMGPSYNEQFF
TRBV29-1	TRBJ1-3	NA	NA	TGCAGCGTTGCTGGCCAATCTGGAAACACCATATATTTT	CSVAGQSGNTIYF
TRBV6-4	TRBJ1-4	TRBD1	few	TGTGCCAGCAAAAGACAGGGCCCTGCTACAACTAATGAAAAACTGTTTTTT	CASKRQGPATTNEKLFF
TRBV7-9	TRBJ2-1	NA	NA	TGTGCCAGCAGCTTGGAGGGCCCGAACAATGAGCAGTTCTTC	CASSLEGPNNEQFF
TRBV5-6	TRBJ1-2	TRBD1	few	TGTGCCAGCAGCTTGGTAGGACAGGGGCTTCGTGGCTACACCTTC	CASSLVGQGLRGYTF
TRBV7-2	TRBJ1-2	TRBD1	NA	TGTGCCAGCAGCTTAGACGGCAGGGGGAGAGGCTACACCTTC	CASSLDGRGRGYTF
TRBV7-6	TRBJ1-2	NA	NA	TGTGCCAGCAGCTTAAGTGACGGAGCCGGCTATGGCTACACCTTC	CASSLSDGAGYGYTF
TRBV6-1	TRBJ1-4	TRBD1	NA	TGTGCCAGCAGTGTCTCCGGGACAGGCATTAATGAAAAACTGTTTTTT	CASSVSGTGINEKLFF
TRBV18	TRBJ1-4	NA	NA	TGTGCCAGCTCACCCGCGCATTCTCCAACTAATGAAAAACTGTTTTTT	CASSPAHSPTNEKLFF
TRBV19	TRBJ1-5	NA	NA	TGTGCCAGTAGCGAAGCTCAGGGGTTAGGGCAGCCCCAGCATTTT	CASSEAQGLGQPQHF
TRBV28	TRBJ2-3	TRBD1	NA	TGTGCCAGCAGTTCCCCCCGACAGGGAAGAGATACGCAGTATTTT	CASSSPRQGRDTQYF
TRBV18	TRBJ1-5	TRBD1	few	TGTGCCAGCTCACGCGGGACAGGCTCAAATCAGCCCCAGCATTTT	CASSRGTGSNQPQHF
TRBV9	TRBJ2-3	TRBD2	NA	TGTGCCAGCAGCGTCGATTCCGGGACTAGCGGCACAGATACGCAGTATTTT	CASSVDSGTSGTDTQYF
TRBV9	TRBJ2-7	NA	NA	TGTGCCAGCAGCGTAGGACAGGGAGGCTACGAGCAGTACTTC	CASSVGQGGYEQYF
TRBV2	TRBJ2-5	NA	NA	TGTGCCACCTCCGACTACCAAGAGACCCAGTACTTC	CATSDYQETQYF
TRBV10-3	TRBJ1-2	NA	NA	TGTGCCATCAGTGAGTCGTCTTTGGGAGCTAACTATGGCTACACCTTC	CAISESSLGANYGYTF
TRBV5-6	TRBJ2-1	TRBD1	NA	TGTGCCAGCAGCCCACGGGACAGGGGAATCTACAATGAGCAGTTCTTC	CASSPRDRGIYNEQFF
TRBV4-2	TRBJ2-7	TRBD1	once	TGTGCCAGCAGCCAAGCCCGGGACAGTCCCTACGAGCAGTACTTC	CASSQARDSPYEQYF
TRBV5-4	TRBJ2-7	TRBD1	NA	TGTGCCAGCAGCACGCCAGGGGGCCGCGGGCAGTACTTC	CASSTPGGRGQYF
TRBV5-1	TRBJ2-1	NA	NA	TGCGCCAGCAGCCCTGACTATGAGCAGTTCTTC	CASSPDYEQFF
TRBV6-5	TRBJ1-5	NA	NA	TGTGCCAGCAGAAAAGACAGGAACAGCAATCAGCCCCAGCATTTT	CASRKDRNSNQPQHF
TRBV7-3	TRBJ2-3	TRBD2	NA	TGTGCCAGCAGCTACAGTAGCGGGGGCACAGATACGCAGTATTTT	CASSYSSGGTDTQYF
TRBV5-8	TRBJ2-2	TRBD1	NA	TGTGCCAGCAGCTTTAGGAGACAGGGGAACACCGGGGAGCTGTTTTTT	CASSFRRQGNTGELFF
TRBV14	TRBJ2-6	NA	NA	TGTGCCAGCAGCCAAGGGTGGCAACGCCGTCCTGGGGCCAACGTCCTGACTTTC	CASSQGWQRRPGANVLTF
TRBV5-4	TRBJ2-2	NA	few	TGTGCCAGCAGCCCTGGTGGGCGAGGGCGAGAGCTGTTTTTT	CASSPGGRGRELFF
TRBV11-2	TRBJ2-2	NA	NA	TGTGCCAGCAGCTTAAGCACCGGGGAGCTGTTTTTT	CASSLSTGELFF
TRBV4-2	TRBJ1-3	NA	NA	TGTGCCAGCAGCCAAAAGGGGCCGGGGGCCGGGTTGGGAAACACCATATATTTT	CASSQKGPGAGLGNTIYF
TRBV5-1	TRBJ1-1	TRBD1	NA	TGCGCCAGCAGCTTAGGGACAGACACTGAAGCTTTCTTT	CASSLGTDTEAFF